This section outlines one T cell receptor (beta chain) sequence together with its context. CDR1 is MDHEN and CDR2 is SYDVKM in the germline V gene. Trimming cost V 7 bases and J 3 bases, with 13 bases left between them. This CDR3 region has 14 residues. Authors' processing steps: Estimates of nucleated cell counts were drawn from the amplification of reference gene primers. Clones were read by immunoSEQ multiplex PCR, and TCRdb kept only the in-frame ones, dropping some. V and J calls and clone size are copied from that table; D and trimming were computed from the DNA. The sample yields about 240,000 clones, just under 85% seen once. The data stem from a study of blood T cell repertoires in COVID-19. Across the whole study: Sources were T cells, B-cell-depleted T cells, or PBMCs; the material itself was cDNA or gDNA.

V gene TRBV28 combines with J gene TRBJ1-5, with unresolved D. The specimen sequenced was peripheral blood. The receptor's source is a woman older than 75 with acute or convalescent COVID-19. This CDR3 reads CASTLGSPNQPQHF. The DNA of the CDR3 is TGTGCCAGCACCCTAGGCAGCCCCAATCAGCCCCAGCATTTT. The entire variable domain, with the rest obtained from reference TRBV28 and TRBJ1-5, is as follows: DVKVTQSSRYLVKRTGEKVFLECVQDMDHENMFWYRQDPGLGLRLIYFSYDVKMKEKGDIPEGYSVSREKKERFSLILESASTNQTSMYLCASTLGSPNQPQHFGDGTRLSIL.